These 23 T cell receptor beta chains were sequenced from one sample in a study of early T cells in non-severe SARS-CoV-2 infection. TCRdb recomputed calls from the 5' RACE reads with MiXCR, one row per CDR3 protein. The data show approximately 60,000 distinct CDR3 sequences, with 12% seen just once and 1.2% to 1.5% held by the top ten. Specimen: whole blood. The receptors come from an adult who was a healthcare worker with PCR-confirmed SARS-CoV-2 infection or an uninfected control (not recorded which).

This chain connects TRBV14 to TRBJ2-5; TRBD1 agrees at 7 bases. With V trimmed by 1 base and J by 7 bases, 12 bases remained unmatched. The germline V gene has CDR1 SGHDN and CDR2 FVKESK. The CDR3 has 16 amino acids. The CDR3 spells CASSQGTGGFLGTQYF. CDR3 sequence (DNA): TGTGCCAGCAGCCAAGGGACAGGCGGGTTTCTTGGGACCCAGTACTTC.

The chain combines TRBV15 with TRBJ2-7; 7 nucleotides agree with TRBD2. This CDR3 is 15 amino acids long. J gave up 5 bases and V 1 base, and 8 bases lay outside the gene matches. Germline V gene data show CDR1 as LNHNV and CDR2 as YYDKDF (reference sequence). CDR3 coding DNA: TGTGCCACCAGCAGAGTTATGGGAGGGATCAACGAGCAGTACTTC. This codes for CATSRVMGGINEQYF.

The chain couples TRBV7-3 to TRBJ2-1, with D uncertain. This CDR3 region has 12 residues. The germline V gene encodes CDR1 SGHTA and CDR2 FQGTGA. Trimming cost V 2 bases and J 9 bases, with 8 bases left between them. The CDR3 nucleotides read TGTGCCAGCAGCTTATCGAAGGGTGAGCAGTTCTTC. Amino acid sequence: CASSLSKGEQFF.

This clonotype showed up just a few times. The V call is TRBV12-3 or TRBV12-4, the J call TRBJ2-5, with TRBD1 matching 10 bases. The CDR3 covers 15 residues. Trimming cost V 5 bases and J 4 bases; bases outside gene matches: 7. This CDR3 is CASSLGTGDRETQYF. In DNA, the CDR3 is TGTGCCAGCAGTCTCGGGACAGGGGACCGAGAGACCCAGTACTTC.

This clonotype was seen a few times. The V and J genes are TRBV12-3 or TRBV12-4 and TRBJ1-2; D ambiguous. CDR3 length: 14 residues. V lost 5 bases and J lost 14, with 24 bases in between. The CDR3 DNA sequence: TGTGCCAGCAGTGCGAAGGGCTCCAGCCGGCTGGCTACCTTC. Its translation: CASSAKGSSRLATF.

This chain joins TRBV7-9 and TRBJ1-2, with 7 bases fitting TRBD1. V was pared by 5 bases and J by 2 bases, with 17 bases of the junction left unmatched. This CDR3 region has 18 residues. CDR1 SEHNR and CDR2 FQNEAQ come from the germline V gene (reference sequence). The CDR3 sequence: CASSPPGAGGSLNYGYTF. As DNA, the CDR3 is TGTGCCAGCAGCCCCCCCGGGGCAGGGGGGAGCCTAAACTATGGCTACACCTTC.

V and J are TRBV3-1 and TRBJ1-1; possibly TRBD1 for D (5 bases). Germline V gene lookup returns CDR1 LGHDT and CDR2 YNNKEL (reference sequence). This CDR3 spans 13 amino acids. V gave up 2 bases and J gave up 5 bases, with 9 bases separating them. The CDR3 spells CASSQLEGTEAFF. CDR3 sequence (DNA): TGTGCCAGCAGCCAACTAGAGGGGACTGAAGCTTTCTTT.

This clonotype was observed many times. The chain has TRBV18 and TRBJ1-1; D unclear. Trimming pared 4 bases from V and 1 base from J, leaving 4 bases between. The V gene's germline CDR1 is KGHSH and CDR2 LQKENI. CDR3 size: 12 residues. The CDR3 protein is CASSRKNTEAFF. The CDR3 DNA sequence: TGTGCCAGCTCACGGAAGAACACTGAAGCTTTCTTT. The variable domain in full, with the rest retrieved from reference TRBV18 and TRBJ1-1, is NAGVMQNPRHLVRRRGQEARLRCSPMKGHSHVYWYRQLPEEGLKFMVYLQKENIIDESGMPKERFSAEFPKEGPSILRIQQVVRGDSAAYFCASSRKNTEAFFGQGTRLTVV.

The chain joins TRBV4-2 to TRBJ2-7, with 7 bases fitting TRBD1. Trimming at V came to 0 bases and at J to 1 base, leaving 3 bases not matched to a gene. CDR3 length equals 15 residues. Germline CDR1 and CDR2: LGHNA and YNFKEQ. CDR3 sequence (DNA): TGTGCCAGCAGCCAAGAGAGGGGACAGTCCTACGAGCAGTACTTC. Translation gives CASSQERGQSYEQYF.

This clonotype was seen only a few times. The CDR3: CASSGTKGPIREQYF. As DNA, the CDR3 is TGTGCCAGCAGTGGGACAAAGGGGCCCATCCGCGAGCAGTACTTC. V usage is TRBV6-2 or TRBV6-3 and J usage is TRBJ2-7, with D maybe TRBD1 (6 bases). Germline V gene sequence: CDR1 MNHEY, CDR2 SVGEGT. This CDR3 has 15 residues. The V and J ends lost 5 bases and 6 bases respectively, with 20 bases between them.

The V gene is TRBV20-1, the J gene TRBJ2-7; perhaps TRBD2 as D (5 bases). The CDR3 has 14 amino acids. Germline CDR1 is DFQATT and CDR2 is SNEGSKA (reference sequence). V lost 3 bases to trimming and J lost 4 bases, with 16 bases between them. CDR3 in DNA: TGCAGTGCTAGGAGCGACGGGGTTTCATACGAGCAGTACTTC. This codes for CSARSDGVSYEQYF.

The V and J genes are TRBV9 and TRBJ2-5; 8 bases line up with TRBD1. The CDR3 loop spans 12 amino acids. V lost 3 bases and J lost 9; bases outside the gene matches: 4. In germline, CDR1 is SGDLS, CDR2 YYNGEE. The CDR3 region is CASSGSTGAQYF. CDR3 bases: TGTGCCAGCAGCGGTTCGACAGGGGCCCAGTACTTC.

There are many counts of this clonotype. This chain connects TRBV29-1 to TRBJ2-7, with 7 positions matching TRBD1. CDR1 is SQVTM and CDR2 is ANQGSEA in the germline V gene. V was clipped by 5 bases and J by 2 bases; unmatched bases: 9. The CDR3 runs to 14 residues. The CDR3 spells CSVKGQTRAYEQYF. CDR3 nucleotide sequence: TGCAGCGTTAAGGGACAGACCCGCGCCTACGAGCAGTACTTC.

CDR3 nucleotides: TGCAGTGCCCTGGGGGGAATGAGCACTGAAGCTTTCTTT. Its protein is CSALGGMSTEAFF. V and J are TRBV20-1 and TRBJ1-1, with D possibly matching TRBD1 (5 bases). V was shortened by 6 bases and J by 4 bases, with 15 bases between the two germline ends. CDR1 DFQATT and CDR2 SNEGSKA come from the germline V gene (reference sequence). This CDR3 has 13 amino acids.

This chain uses TRBV29-1 with TRBJ1-2; 9 bases align to TRBD1. Germline CDR1 SQVTM, CDR2 ANQGSEA. The CDR3 consists of 13 residues. V trimming: 4 bases; J trimming: 0 bases; junction bases outside the gene matches: 0. The CDR3 bases are TGCAGCGTTGGGACAGGGGCTAACTATGGCTACACCTTC. It codes for CSVGTGANYGYTF.

The chain recombines TRBV6-2 or TRBV6-3 with TRBJ2-1; 8 bases agree with TRBD1. There are 17 residues in the CDR3. The J segment lost 7 bases and the V segment lost 5 bases, leaving 16 bases of the junction unmatched. The germline V gene has CDR1 MNHEY and CDR2 SVGEGT. Here the CDR3 DNA reads TGTGCCAGCAGTGTGGTGCAGGGGGCTACTATCCAGAATGAGCAGTTCTTC. It specifies CASSVVQGATIQNEQFF.

The chain has TRBV29-1 and TRBJ2-1; D is unresolved. CDR3 length equals 14 residues. The germline V gene has CDR1 SQVTM and CDR2 ANQGSEA. V lost 2 bases and J 5 bases, leaving 13 bases between the germline ends. The DNA of the CDR3 is TGCAGCGTTGAAAAGGACCCGATAAACAATGAGCAGTTCTTC. Its translation is CSVEKDPINNEQFF.

This chain links TRBV14 with TRBJ2-3; D ambiguous. V was cut by 0 bases and J by 2 bases, with 6 bases left in between. The CDR3 is 14 amino acids. CDR1 is SGHDN and CDR2 is FVKESK in the germline V gene. The CDR3 region has the DNA TGTGCCAGCAGCCAAGAGGAGTTCACAGATACGCAGTATTTT. Translated, it gives CASSQEEFTDTQYF.

V is TRBV6-1 and J is TRBJ1-1, with unresolved D. V gave up 6 bases and J gave up 1 base, with 21 bases separating them. The CDR3 runs 17 residues. Germline V gene sequence: CDR1 MNHNS, CDR2 SASEGT. The CDR3 sequence: CASRFGRSRIENTEAFF. Here the CDR3 DNA reads TGTGCCAGCAGATTCGGACGGAGCAGAATAGAGAACACTGAAGCTTTCTTT.

This clonotype has a count of ten or more. The chain couples TRBV2 to TRBJ2-5, with TRBD1 matching over 9 bases. The CDR3 contains 12 residues. The V gene's germline CDR1 is SNHLY and CDR2 FYNNEI. Trimming removed 6 bases from V and 5 bases from J; junction bases left unmatched: 1. The CDR3 DNA reads as TGTGCCAGCAGCGGGACAGGGGAGACCCAGTACTTC. Its translation: CASSGTGETQYF. The whole variable domain, filled in from reference TRBV2 and TRBJ2-5, reads EPEVTQTPSHQVTQMGQEVILRCVPISNHLYFYWYRQILGQKVEFLVSFYNNEISEKSEIFDDQFSVERPDGSNFTLKIRSTKLEDSAMYFCASSGTGETQYFGPGTRLLVL.

The chain links TRBV12-3 or TRBV12-4 to TRBJ1-1, with D perhaps TRBD1 (5 bases). This CDR3 contains 14 residues. Trimming removed 7 bases from V and 2 bases from J, with 14 bases in between. The CDR3 nucleotides read TGTGCCAGCACCCCCCAGGGCTCTAACACTGAAGCTTTCTTT. It encodes CASTPQGSNTEAFF.

This clonotype appeared a few times. The genes are TRBV7-3 and TRBJ2-7; D is perhaps TRBD2 (5 bases). V shed 5 bases and J shed 6 bases, with 14 bases lying between them. Germline V lookup: CDR1 SGHTA, CDR2 FQGTGA. The CDR3 contains 13 residues. In nucleotides, the CDR3 is TGTGCCAGCAGCGTATTACTAGAAAGCGAGCAGTACTTC. It encodes CASSVLLESEQYF.

This clonotype was detected many times. The chain links TRBV15 to TRBJ1-6, with 9 bases matching TRBD1. Germline lookup yields CDR1 LNHNV and CDR2 YYDKDF (reference sequence). The junction had 3 bases not matched to a gene; V was cut back by 3 bases and J by 0 bases. The CDR3 runs to 17 residues. The CDR3 spells CATSSLQGASYNSPLHF. Written as DNA, the CDR3 is TGTGCCACCAGCAGTCTACAGGGGGCCTCCTATAATTCACCCCTCCACTTT.